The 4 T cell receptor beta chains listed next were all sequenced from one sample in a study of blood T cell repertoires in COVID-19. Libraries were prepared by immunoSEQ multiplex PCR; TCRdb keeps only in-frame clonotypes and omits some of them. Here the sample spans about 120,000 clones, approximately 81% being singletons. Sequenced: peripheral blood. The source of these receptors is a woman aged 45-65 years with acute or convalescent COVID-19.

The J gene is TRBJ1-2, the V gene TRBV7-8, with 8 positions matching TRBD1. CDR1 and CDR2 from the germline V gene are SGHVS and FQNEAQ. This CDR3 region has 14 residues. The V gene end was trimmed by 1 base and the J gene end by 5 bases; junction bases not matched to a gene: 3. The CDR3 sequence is CASSLDRGRYGYTF. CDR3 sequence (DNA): TGTGCCAGCAGCTTAGACAGGGGGAGGTATGGCTACACCTTC. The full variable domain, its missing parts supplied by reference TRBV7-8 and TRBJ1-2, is GAGVSQSPRYKVAKRGQDVALRCDPISGHVSLFWYQQALGQGPEFLTYFQNEAQLDKSGLPSDRFFAERPEGSVSTLKIQRTQQEDSAVYLCASSLDRGRYGYTFGSGTRLTVV.

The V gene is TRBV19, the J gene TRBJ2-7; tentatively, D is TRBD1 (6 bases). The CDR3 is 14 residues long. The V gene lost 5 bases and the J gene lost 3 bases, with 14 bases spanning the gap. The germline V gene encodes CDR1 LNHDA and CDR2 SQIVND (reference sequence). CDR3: CASSPQGTYYEQYF. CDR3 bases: TGTGCCAGTAGTCCGCAGGGGACCTACTACGAGCAGTACTTC.

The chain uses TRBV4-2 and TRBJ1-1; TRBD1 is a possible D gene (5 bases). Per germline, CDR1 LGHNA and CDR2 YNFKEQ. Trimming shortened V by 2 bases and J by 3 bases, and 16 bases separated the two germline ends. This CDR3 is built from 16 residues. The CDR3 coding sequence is TGTGCCAGCAGCCAACCTGGGGCGCGGGAGGACACTGAAGCTTTCTTT. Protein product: CASSQPGAREDTEAFF.

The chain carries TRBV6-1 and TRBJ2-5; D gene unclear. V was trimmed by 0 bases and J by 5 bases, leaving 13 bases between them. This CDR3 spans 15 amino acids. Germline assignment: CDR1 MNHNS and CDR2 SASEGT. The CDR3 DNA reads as TGTGCCAGCAGTGAAGCGTGGCAGCCCAGGGAGACCCAGTACTTC. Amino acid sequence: CASSEAWQPRETQYF.